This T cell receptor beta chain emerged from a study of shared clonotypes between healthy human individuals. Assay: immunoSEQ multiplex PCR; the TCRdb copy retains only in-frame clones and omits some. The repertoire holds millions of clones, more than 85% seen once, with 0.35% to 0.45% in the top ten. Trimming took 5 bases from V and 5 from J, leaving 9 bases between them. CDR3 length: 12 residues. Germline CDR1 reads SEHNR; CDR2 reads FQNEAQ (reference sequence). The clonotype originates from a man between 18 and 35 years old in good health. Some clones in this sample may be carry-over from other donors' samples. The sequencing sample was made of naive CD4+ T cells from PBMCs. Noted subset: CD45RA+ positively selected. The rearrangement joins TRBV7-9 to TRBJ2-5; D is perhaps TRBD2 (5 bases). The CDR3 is CASSPWEETQYF. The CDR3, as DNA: TGTGCCAGCAGCCCTTGGGAGGAGACCCAGTACTTC.